This T cell receptor (beta chain) emerged from a study of spatial heterogeneity in lung cancer. Study as a whole: The average count in raw reads for each unique TCR and UMI combination exceeded 9.5 appearances. Study outcomes and limitations: Ubiquitous expanded tumor TCRs appeared in blood more at resection than follow-up.

Time point: sample taken at primary tumor resection. Researchers sequenced whole RNA taken from tumor, nontumor lung or frozen PBMC without sorting. Unmatched junction bases numbered 14, after V lost 6 bases and J lost 2 bases. This CDR3 spans 17 amino acids. Germline V gene data show CDR1 as LGHNT and CDR2 as FRNRAP. Details on this clonotype: The antigen remains undetermined.

TCRdb used MiXCR to reprocess the 5' RACE reads, holding one entry per CDR3 protein. This table has some 70,000 distinct CDR3 sequences, less than 15% appearing once. Sequencing was performed on PBMCs, taken at surgery. This clonotype was obtained from a male donor with early-stage non-small cell lung cancer. V gene TRBV12-5 combines with J gene TRBJ1-1; TRBD1 matches at 8 bases. The CDR3 spells CASGLTLTGGINTEAFF. CDR3 sequence (DNA): TGTGCTAGTGGCCTCACACTTACAGGGGGGATTAACACTGAAGCTTTCTTT.